This passage covers 22 T cell receptor beta chains from one sample sequenced in a study of technical replicates of blood from a few donors. Libraries were prepared by immunoSEQ multiplex PCR; TCRdb keeps only in-frame clonotypes and omits some of them. The repertoire holds over 55,000 clones, with around 87% as singletons. Material for sequencing was PBMCs. These TCRs come from a human donor in good health. Some clones in this sample may be carry-over from other donors' samples.

J is TRBJ2-1 and V is TRBV5-6; D is uncertain. CDR3 size: 15 residues. Trimming removed 7 bases at V and 9 bases at J, with 23 bases between. Germline assignment: CDR1 SGHDT and CDR2 YYEEEE. CDR3 nucleotides: TGTGCCAGCGCCACCCCGCGGTCCCCGCCGGGTGAGCAGTTCTTC. Translation gives CASATPRSPPGEQFF.

The rearrangement uses TRBV10-3 and TRBJ1-1; TRBD1 matches at 9 bases. Germline lookup yields CDR1 ENHRY and CDR2 SYGVKD. V was clipped by 4 bases and J by 1 base; unmatched bases: 7. The CDR3 runs to 16 residues. DNA of the CDR3: TGTGCCATCAGTGGCCGGAGGGGACAGGGGAACACTGAAGCTTTCTTT. It codes for CAISGRRGQGNTEAFF.

CDR3 sequence reads: CASSQEGLAKSTDTQYF. CDR3 sequence (DNA): TGCGCCAGCAGCCAAGAGGGACTAGCCAAAAGCACAGATACGCAGTATTTT. The chain has TRBV4-3 and TRBJ2-3; the match to TRBD2 covers 9 bases. J gave up 0 bases and V 0 bases, and 4 bases lay outside the gene matches. The CDR3 is 17 amino acids. Looked up from germline, CDR1 is LGHNA and CDR2 is YSLEER.

The chain is built from TRBV7-9 and TRBJ1-4; 7 bases align to TRBD1. The CDR3 extends over 13 amino acids. With V trimmed by 5 bases and J by 3 bases, 0 bases remained unmatched. Germline V gene lookup returns CDR1 SEHNR and CDR2 FQNEAQ (reference sequence). CDR3 sequence (DNA): TGTGCCAGCAGCCAGGGGGCTAATGAAAAACTGTTTTTT. This gives the protein CASSQGANEKLFF.

The rearrangement uses TRBV30 and TRBJ2-5; D unresolved. The CDR3 extends over 10 amino acids. V was pared by 2 bases and J by 4 bases, with 2 bases between. CDR1 and CDR2 (germline): GTSNPN, SVGIG (reference sequence). The CDR3 region is CAWSRETQYF. The CDR3 nucleotides read TGTGCCTGGAGTCGAGAGACCCAGTACTTC.

The V gene is TRBV6-5, the J gene TRBJ2-7; 10 nucleotides align to TRBD1. The CDR3 runs 14 residues. Trimming removed 6 bases from V and 3 bases from J; junction bases left unmatched: 5. Per germline, CDR1 MNHEY and CDR2 SVGAGI. Here the CDR3 reads CASRTGQGLYEQYF. The CDR3 coding sequence is TGTGCCAGCAGAACGGGACAGGGGCTCTACGAGCAGTACTTC.

This sequence joins TRBV4-3 and TRBJ2-3; 9 nucleotides align to TRBD1. V lost 0 bases to trimming and J lost 3 bases; unmatched junction nucleotides: 1. Germline V gene data show CDR1 as LGHNA and CDR2 as YSLEER. This CDR3 has 15 residues. The CDR3 DNA follows: TGCGCCAGCAGCCAAGACGGGACAGGGACAGATACGCAGTATTTT. It is translated as CASSQDGTGTDTQYF.

This chain links TRBV7-3 with TRBJ2-2; D not certain. The V and J ends lost 5 bases and 3 bases respectively, with 13 bases between them. CDR1 is SGHTA, CDR2 FQGTGA, per germline. The CDR3 spans 15 residues. Written as DNA, the CDR3 is TGTGCCAGCAGCCACGGAGAGCCGGACACCGGGGAGCTGTTTTTT. Protein: CASSHGEPDTGELFF.

This clone appeared a single time. The rearrangement joins TRBV18 to TRBJ2-2; unclear D gene. The germline V gene has CDR1 KGHSH and CDR2 LQKENI. The CDR3 covers 13 residues. V shed 1 base and J shed 7 bases, with 7 bases lying between them. In DNA, the CDR3 is TGTGCCAGCTCACCACTGACGGGCGGGGAGCTGTTTTTT. Translated, it gives CASSPLTGGELFF.

The chain links TRBV5-1 to TRBJ1-2, with D maybe TRBD1 (6 bases). Germline V gene data show CDR1 as SGHRS and CDR2 as YFSETQ. CDR3 size: 12 residues. Trimming removed 4 bases from V and 8 bases from J, with 12 bases in between. The CDR3 loop is CASSAQGWGYTF. In DNA form, the CDR3 reads TGCGCCAGCAGCGCACAGGGTTGGGGCTACACCTTC.

The chain joins TRBV6-1 to TRBJ2-2; 8 bases line up with TRBD1. Losses at the gene ends were 6 bases for V and 3 bases for J; bases not matched to a gene: 6. CDR1 and CDR2 (germline): MNHNS, SASEGT. The CDR3 is 15 residues long. In DNA, the CDR3 is TGTGCCAGCAGGACCGCAGGGGGCCACACCGGGGAGCTGTTTTTT. Amino acids: CASRTAGGHTGELFF.

CDR3 in amino acids: CASGSLIASYRYEQYF. The DNA for the CDR3 is TGCGCCAGCGGATCTTTGATAGCTAGCTATCGCTACGAGCAGTACTTC. The chain combines TRBV10-1 with TRBJ2-7; TRBD2 is a possible D gene (5 bases). CDR1 WNHNN and CDR2 SYGVQD come from the germline V gene (reference sequence). The CDR3 loop spans 16 amino acids. V lost 8 bases, J lost 3 bases, and 23 bases lay in between.

The chain has TRBV7-9 and TRBJ1-5; possibly TRBD1 for D (5 bases). The CDR3 runs 16 residues. The V and J ends lost 1 base and 8 bases respectively, with 18 bases between them. The V gene's germline CDR1 is SEHNR and CDR2 FQNEAQ (reference sequence). The CDR3 coding sequence is TGTGCCAGCAGCTTAGGGGGCCCAACCCTCTCGGAGCCCCAGCATTTT. Its protein is CASSLGGPTLSEPQHF.

V gene TRBV2 combines with J gene TRBJ2-2; no clear D gene. Germline-derived CDR1 and CDR2 are SNHLY and FYNNEI. V was trimmed by 3 bases and J by 5 bases, leaving 19 bases between them. The CDR3 length is 17 residues. CDR3 bases: TGTGCCAGCAGTGAGTCTGCGAGGAGAGTGGAGACCGGGGAGCTGTTTTTT. This gives the protein CASSESARRVETGELFF.

The gene calls are TRBV5-8 and TRBJ1-1; weak D call: TRBD1 (5 bases). CDR3 length: 11 amino acids. V lost 5 bases to trimming and J lost 3 bases, with 5 bases between them. Germline CDR1 and CDR2: SGHTS and YDEGEE. This chain's CDR3 is CASRGDTEAFF. The CDR3 nucleotides read TGTGCCAGCAGAGGGGACACTGAAGCTTTCTTT.

The chain combines TRBV5-4 with TRBJ2-3; tentative D call: TRBD2 (5 bases). CDR3 length: 14 amino acids. V was clipped by 1 base and J by 4 bases, with 10 bases between them. Germline CDR1 and CDR2: SGHNT and YYREEE (reference sequence). The CDR3 nucleotides read TGTGCCAGCAGCTTGACTAGGTGGGCAGATACGCAGTATTTT. Protein product: CASSLTRWADTQYF.

The chain joins TRBV7-9 to TRBJ2-7; 10 nucleotides agree with TRBD1. The ends lost 4 bases at V and 5 bases at J; junction bases unmatched: 8. The CDR3 loop spans 15 amino acids. Looked up from germline, CDR1 is SEHNR and CDR2 is FQNEAQ (reference sequence). CDR3 amino acids: CASSSITGQGNEQYF. CDR3 DNA: TGTGCCAGCAGCTCGATAACGGGACAGGGGAACGAGCAGTACTTC.

The chain links TRBV7-9 to TRBJ2-2; no definite D call. V was shortened by 5 bases and J by 10 bases, with 20 bases between the two germline ends. The CDR3 loop spans 15 amino acids. CDR1 and CDR2 from the germline V gene are SEHNR and FQNEAQ (reference sequence). CDR3 coding DNA: TGTGCCAGCAGCCCGCGCATCCTAGGTCTGGTGGAGCTGTTTTTT. It translates to CASSPRILGLVELFF.

The chain couples TRBV5-1 to TRBJ2-3; 8 bases match TRBD2. There are 14 residues in the CDR3. CDR1 and CDR2 from the germline V gene are SGHRS and YFSETQ. The V and J ends lost 4 bases and 6 bases, in that order; junction bases with no gene match: 7. The CDR3 bases are TGCGCCAGCAGCCCGGGAGGGGGGGCGGATACGCAGTATTTT. This gives the protein CASSPGGGADTQYF.

The DNA for the CDR3 is TGTGCCAGTAGTATAGTGTTGGGGCTAAGCTCTGGAAACACCATATATTTT. Protein: CASSIVLGLSSGNTIYF. The chain employs TRBV19 and TRBJ1-3, with a weak D call TRBD1 (5 bases). Germline assignment: CDR1 LNHDA and CDR2 SQIVND (reference sequence). The germline V and J ends were trimmed by 1 base and 0 bases, with 13 bases remaining between them. The CDR3 length is 17 residues.

This clone was observed a few times. The chain is built from TRBV6-6 and TRBJ1-2, with 7 bases matching TRBD1. CDR3 length: 14 amino acids. With 6 bases clipped from V and 4 bases from J, the junction kept 8 bases outside the gene matches. Per the germline V gene, CDR1 is MNHNY and CDR2 is SVGAGI (reference sequence). CDR3 region: CASSPGTVSYGYTF. The DNA for the CDR3 is TGTGCCAGCAGCCCCGGGACAGTCTCCTATGGCTACACCTTC.

The chain links TRBV6-6 to TRBJ1-1; the D gene is possibly TRBD1 (6 bases). CDR3 length: 15 amino acids. Looked up from germline, CDR1 is MNHNY and CDR2 is SVGAGI (reference sequence). Trimming took 0 bases from V and 5 from J, leaving 13 bases between them. CDR3 bases: TGTGCCAGCAGTTACTCTGGAGCCCAGGGGACTGAAGCTTTCTTT. Translating it yields CASSYSGAQGTEAFF.